The next 18 T cell receptor beta chains were all read from a single sample in a study of blood T cell repertoires in COVID-19. Data came from immunoSEQ multiplex PCR; TCRdb stores just in-frame clones and leaves some out. The sample includes 150,000 to 200,000 clones, about 82% seen only once; the top ten take 4.5% to 6.5%. Sequenced input: peripheral blood. Receptors originate from a woman aged 25 to 39 with acute or convalescent COVID-19.

The chain employs TRBV7-2 and TRBJ1-2; the D is unclear. Germline V gives CDR1 SGHTA, CDR2 FQGNSA. Trimming cost V 1 base and J 8 bases, with 14 bases left between them. The CDR3 sequence is 14 residues long. DNA for the CDR3: TGTGCCAGCAGCTTAGGGCCTAACGACTGGGGCTACACCTTC. It translates to CASSLGPNDWGYTF.

This clone was recorded a few times. The chain carries TRBV6-5 and TRBJ2-6; TRBD1 might be the D (6 bases). V gave up 6 bases and J gave up 0 bases, with 9 bases separating them. The CDR3 has 15 amino acids. Germline V gene data show CDR1 as MNHEY and CDR2 as SVGAGI. The DNA of the CDR3 is TGTGCCAGCAGCGGACAGAACTCTGGGGCCAACGTCCTGACTTTC. Its translation: CASSGQNSGANVLTF.

The chain recombines TRBV19 with TRBJ1-1, with 7 bases identical to TRBD1. The CDR3 contains 15 residues. V lost 7 bases and J lost 3; bases outside the gene matches: 11. CDR1 and CDR2 from the germline V gene are LNHDA and SQIVND (reference sequence). CDR3 protein: CASIPYRGKDTEAFF. CDR3 nucleotide sequence: TGTGCCAGTATCCCGTACAGGGGAAAGGACACTGAAGCTTTCTTT.

The V and J genes are TRBV19 and TRBJ2-2; D is perhaps TRBD1 (5 bases). Trimming took 7 bases from V and 7 from J, leaving 13 bases between them. CDR3 length equals 13 residues. CDR1 is LNHDA, CDR2 SQIVND, per germline (reference sequence). The CDR3 sequence: CASKTRANGELFF. The CDR3 nucleotides are TGTGCCAGTAAAACCAGGGCTAACGGGGAGCTGTTTTTT. The whole variable domain, remainder taken from reference TRBV19 and TRBJ2-2, is DGGITQSPKYLFRKEGQNVTLSCEQNLNHDAMYWYRQDPGQGLRLIYYSQIVNDFQKGDIAEGYSVSREKKESFPLTVTSAQKNPTAFYLCASKTRANGELFFGEGSRLTVL.

This chain's CDR3 is CASSLKWGRSNSVDTQYF. In DNA form, the CDR3 reads TGTGCCAGCAGTTTAAAGTGGGGGCGCAGCAATTCTGTAGATACGCAGTATTTT. The chain carries TRBV27 and TRBJ2-3, with D perhaps TRBD1 (6 bases). V lost 2 bases and J lost 5, with 23 bases in between. The germline V gene encodes CDR1 MNHEY and CDR2 SMNVEV (reference sequence). This CDR3 region has 18 residues.

The rearrangement links TRBV5-1 to TRBJ1-1, with 9 bases lining up with TRBD1. Germline V CDR1 and CDR2: SGHRS, YFSETQ. J lost 3 bases, V lost 2 bases, and 5 bases had no gene match. This CDR3 has 15 amino acids. CDR3 DNA: TGCGCCAGCAGCTTTGACAGGGGGGCAGACACTGAAGCTTTCTTT. Its translation: CASSFDRGADTEAFF.

This clone was observed a few times. This rearrangement joins TRBV12-5 to TRBJ2-3, with TRBD2 matching 9 bases. V trimming: 5 bases; J trimming: 2 bases; junction bases outside the gene matches: 5. The germline CDR1 and CDR2 sequences are LGHNT and FRNRAP. CDR3 length: 15 amino acids. CDR3 loop: CASGPLAGFTDTQYF. CDR3 coding DNA: TGTGCTAGTGGTCCCCTAGCGGGGTTCACAGATACGCAGTATTTT.

The chain links TRBV19 to TRBJ1-2; 9 bases line up with TRBD1. CDR3 size: 16 residues. Trimming cost V 5 bases and J 5 bases; bases outside gene matches: 12. Germline loops: CDR1 LNHDA, CDR2 SQIVND (reference sequence). CDR3 protein: CASSFFSGTGLYGYTF. As DNA, the CDR3 is TGTGCCAGTAGTTTTTTCTCCGGGACAGGGTTGTATGGCTACACCTTC.

J is TRBJ2-1 and V is TRBV27; the match to TRBD2 covers 12 bases. The germline CDR1 and CDR2 sequences are MNHEY and SMNVEV (reference sequence). The CDR3 has 19 residues. The trim removed 6 bases at V and 3 bases at J, leaving 15 bases unmatched. The CDR3 loop reads CASRGYQGLAGTDYNEQFF. Here the CDR3 DNA reads TGTGCCAGCAGGGGTTATCAGGGACTAGCGGGCACAGACTACAATGAGCAGTTCTTC.

The chain uses TRBV19 and TRBJ2-5; TRBD1 matches at 8 bases. CDR1 is LNHDA and CDR2 is SQIVND in the germline V gene (reference sequence). This CDR3 spans 16 amino acids. The V and J ends lost 2 bases and 2 bases, in that order; junction bases with no gene match: 7. CDR3 sequence reads: CASSISRTGLQETQYF. CDR3 nucleotide sequence: TGTGCCAGTAGTATATCAAGGACAGGGCTACAAGAGACCCAGTACTTC.

This chain joins TRBV19 and TRBJ2-7, with a weak D call TRBD1 (7 bases). V lost 10 bases and J lost 1, with 20 bases in between. The CDR3 loop spans 15 amino acids. Germline V CDR1 and CDR2: LNHDA, SQIVND (reference sequence). The CDR3 is CATRPPGGRSYEQYF. CDR3 coding DNA: TGTGCCACCCGTCCCCCAGGGGGGCGTTCCTACGAGCAGTACTTC. Looking up the rest from reference TRBV19 and TRBJ2-7 gives the full variable domain: DGGITQSPKYLFRKEGQNVTLSCEQNLNHDAMYWYRQDPGQGLRLIYYSQIVNDFQKGDIAEGYSVSREKKESFPLTVTSAQKNPTAFYLCATRPPGGRSYEQYFGPGTRLTVT.

The gene calls are TRBV5-1 and TRBJ2-3, with D tentatively TRBD2 (6 bases). V was cut by 0 bases and J by 4 bases, with 12 bases left in between. The germline V gene encodes CDR1 SGHRS and CDR2 YFSETQ. The CDR3 spans 15 residues. The CDR3 is CASSLGAGNADTQYF. The CDR3 bases are TGCGCCAGCAGCTTGGGGGCGGGAAATGCAGATACGCAGTATTTT. Full variable domain (outside the CDR3, taken from reference TRBV5-1 and TRBJ2-3): KAGVTQTPRYLIKTRGQQVTLSCSPISGHRSVSWYQQTPGQGLQFLFEYFSETQRNKGNFPGRFSGRQFSNSRSEMNVSTLELGDSALYLCASSLGAGNADTQYFGPGTRLTVL.

This chain's CDR3 is CASSELRRGIEDYGYTF. The DNA of the CDR3 is TGTGCCAGCAGTGAGCTAAGGCGGGGGATTGAGGACTATGGCTACACCTTC. The V and J genes are TRBV2 and TRBJ1-2; possible D gene TRBD1, 5 bases. The CDR3 runs 17 residues. Germline-derived CDR1 and CDR2 are SNHLY and FYNNEI. The V end was cut by 3 bases, the J end by 3 bases, with 20 bases between. Looking up the rest from reference TRBV2 and TRBJ1-2 gives the full variable domain: EPEVTQTPSHQVTQMGQEVILRCVPISNHLYFYWYRQILGQKVEFLVSFYNNEISEKSEIFDDQFSVERPDGSNFTLKIRSTKLEDSAMYFCASSELRRGIEDYGYTFGSGTRLTVV.

The V gene is TRBV6-5, the J gene TRBJ2-7; 8 bases line up with TRBD2. Germline values: CDR1 MNHEY, CDR2 SVGAGI. After removal of 6 bases from V and 0 bases from J, the junction contained 7 bases not matched to a gene. The CDR3 runs to 15 residues. The CDR3 sequence: CASSPTGGPSYEQYF. The CDR3 bases are TGTGCCAGCAGCCCCACGGGGGGGCCCTCCTACGAGCAGTACTTC.

V usage is TRBV7-9 and J usage is TRBJ2-6; D may be TRBD1 (5 bases). Germline V lookup: CDR1 SEHNR, CDR2 FQNEAQ (reference sequence). V shed 8 bases and J shed 0 bases, with 11 bases lying between them. The CDR3 is 15 residues long. The CDR3 DNA reads TGTGCCAGCGGTGACAGTAGCTCTGGGGCCAACGTCCTGACTTTC. It encodes CASGDSSSGANVLTF.

V and J are TRBV15 and TRBJ2-1; a weak D match, TRBD1 (6 bases). The CDR3 totals 14 residues. The germline V and J ends were trimmed by 5 bases and 5 bases, with 13 bases remaining between them. Germline assignment: CDR1 LNHNV and CDR2 YYDKDF (reference sequence). As DNA, the CDR3 is TGTGCCACCAGCTTTTTCCAGGGGAACAATGAGCAGTTCTTC. It encodes CATSFFQGNNEQFF.

This clone has just one count. The chain uses TRBV28 and TRBJ1-2, with D perhaps TRBD1 (6 bases). Germline V gene data show CDR1 as MDHEN and CDR2 as SYDVKM. This CDR3 has 14 amino acids. Trimming took 4 bases from V and 8 from J, leaving 17 bases between them. DNA for the CDR3: TGTGCCAGCAGTTCGAGACAGGCTCCCTACGGCTACACCTTC. This codes for CASSSRQAPYGYTF.

This chain connects TRBV27 to TRBJ2-5; 8 nucleotides agree with TRBD1. The V gene end was trimmed by 5 bases and the J gene end by 2 bases; junction bases not matched to a gene: 7. This CDR3 is built from 15 residues. CDR1 and CDR2 from the germline V gene are MNHEY and SMNVEV (reference sequence). The CDR3 spells CASSRVDRGQETQYF. CDR3 nucleotide sequence: TGTGCCAGCAGTCGGGTCGACAGGGGACAAGAGACCCAGTACTTC.